This entry concerns a single TCR beta chain. Its antigen remains unidentified. The protocol was immunoSEQ multiplex PCR, while the TCRdb copy is restricted to in-frame clones and leaves out a portion. The table lists millions of clones, about 95% of them singletons. This sample stems from a study of shared clonotypes between healthy human individuals. General study findings and limits: Naive CD4 clonotype sharing across a few donors was about 5%. Incomplete sequencing of sorted subsets was indicated by rarefaction despite large depth.

Germline V gene data show CDR1 as WSHSY and CDR2 as SAAADI. Trimming cost V 8 bases and J 5 bases, with 12 bases left between them. The CDR3 consists of 12 residues. Naive CD8 isolation took CD45RO-negative cells positively selected for CCR7 and excluded terminally differentiated effector memory CD45RA+ cells. The sequencing sample was made of naive CD8+ T cells sorted from blood. The chain recombines TRBV10-2 with TRBJ2-5; TRBD2 might be the D (5 bases). The receptor was isolated from a man younger than 35 in good health. CDR3 in amino acids: CASEPPGETQYF. The CDR3 nucleotides are TGCGCCAGCGAACCCCCGGGGGAGACCCAGTACTTC.